This TCR beta chain was observed in a study of cytomegalovirus exposure and HLA in healthy donors. Points from the study as a whole: Most of the TCR beta V segments (in an earlier analysis) were productive either about 87% or about 30% of the time. Sequencing depth roughly uniform across donors was assumed in presence/absence analyses.

Germline V gene data show CDR1 as MNHEY and CDR2 as SVGAGI. V was trimmed by 7 bases and J by 5 bases, leaving 15 bases between them. CDR3 length: 13 residues. This clone was picked up one time. No antigen is known for it. Other DNA sequences in the same sample also yield this CDR3. PCR involved 60 Vbeta and 13 Jbeta primers. Measured with immunoSEQ multiplex PCR; TCRdb has only the in-frame clones, and not every one. The sample yields a few hundred thousand clones, more than 60% seen once. This TCR derives from a woman aged 25 to 39 in good health and CMV-seronegative. The chain uses TRBV6-5 and TRBJ2-7; tentative D call: TRBD1 (5 bases). The source material was PBMCs. CDR3 DNA sequence: TGTGCCAGCATAAGGCAGGGAACCCACGAGCAGTACTTC. Amino acid sequence: CASIRQGTHEQYF.